The sequence of this T cell receptor beta chain was determined in a study of T cell responses to AZD1222 COVID-19 vaccine. CDR3 size: 17 residues. Deletions cut 7 bases from V and 3 bases from J, with 24 bases between. Germline V gene sequence: CDR1 LNHDA, CDR2 SQIVND (reference sequence). Sequencing was performed with immunoSEQ multiplex PCR; in TCRdb, only in-frame clones are kept and a portion is missing. The repertoire holds roughly 180,000 clones, approximately 90% seen once, with about 1.7% in the top ten. Sample: peripheral blood, taken 28 days after the second AZD1222 dose. J is TRBJ1-2 and V is TRBV19, with D perhaps matching TRBD1 (6 bases). The receptor was isolated from an adult who received the AZD1222 COVID-19 vaccine. CDR3 nucleotides: TGTGCCAGTACCCATTATAGGGGCGGCAGGGGAGACTATGGCTACACCTTC. Encoded protein: CASTHYRGGRGDYGYTF.